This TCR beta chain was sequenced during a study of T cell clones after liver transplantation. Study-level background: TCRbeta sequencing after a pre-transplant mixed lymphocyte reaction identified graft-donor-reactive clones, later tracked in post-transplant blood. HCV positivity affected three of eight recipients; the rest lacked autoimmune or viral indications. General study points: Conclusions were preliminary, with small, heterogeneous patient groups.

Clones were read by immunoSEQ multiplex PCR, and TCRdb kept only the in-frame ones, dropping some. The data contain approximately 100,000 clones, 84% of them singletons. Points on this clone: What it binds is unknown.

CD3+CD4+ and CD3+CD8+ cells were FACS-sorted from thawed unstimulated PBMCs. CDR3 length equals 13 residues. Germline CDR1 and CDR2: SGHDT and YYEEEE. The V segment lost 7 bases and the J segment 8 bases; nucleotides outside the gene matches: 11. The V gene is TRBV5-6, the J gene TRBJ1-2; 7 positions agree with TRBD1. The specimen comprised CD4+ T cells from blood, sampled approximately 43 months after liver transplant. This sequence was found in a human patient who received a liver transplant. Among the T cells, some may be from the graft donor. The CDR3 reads CASSQGELGGYTF. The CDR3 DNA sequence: TGTGCCAGCTCGCAGGGGGAATTGGGAGGCTACACCTTC.